This T cell receptor (beta chain) was captured in a study of T-cell reconstitution after alpha-beta-depleted transplantation in children. Unique molecular identifiers tagged the TCRbeta library. TCRdb recomputed calls from the PCR reads with MiXCR, one row per CDR3 protein. Of 500,000 or so distinct CDR3 sequences detected, about 30% appear once; the ten largest clones hold 2% to 2.5%. The source of this sequence is a human donor who donated a stem cell graft to a child with aplastic anemia. The sample was PBMCs from the stem cell graft donor, taken from the stem cell graft.

In nucleotides, the CDR3 is TGCAGCGTTCCGACAGGGGGCGGACCACCTGGGGCCAACGTCCTGACTTTC. Translation: CSVPTGGGPPGANVLTF. The genes are TRBV29-1 and TRBJ2-6, with 10 nucleotides matching TRBD1. The CDR3 spans 17 residues. J gave up 2 bases and V 5 bases, and 9 bases lay outside the gene matches. Germline loops: CDR1 SQVTM, CDR2 ANQGSEA.